This T cell receptor beta chain was profiled in a study of graft-versus-host responses after intestinal transplantation. Study as a whole: All recipients were given anti-thymocyte globulin induction, and tacrolimus and steroids were then administered for about three years.

Clones were sequenced by immunoSEQ multiplex PCR, and TCRdb holds only the in-frame ones, with some missing. This table has tens of thousands of clones, roughly 83% appearing once. As for this clone: What it recognizes is unknown.

General study results and limits: Early post-transplant declines in HvG were associated with peak levels of circulating GvH clones.

The length of the CDR3 is 14 residues. Per germline, CDR1 MNHEY and CDR2 SVGAGI. With 7 bases removed from V and 2 bases from J, the gap between germline ends came to 15 bases. Sample: unstimulated CD4+ T cells sorted from spleen or lymph node cells, taken before transplant. The J gene is TRBJ2-7, the V gene TRBV6-5, with D possibly called TRBD1 or TRBD2 (5 bases each). The receptor was isolated from a human donor who was the organ donor for an intestinal transplant. The CDR3 DNA reads as TGTGCCAGCAAACCCGGGACCGTCACCTACGAGCAGTACTTC. The encoded protein is CASKPGTVTYEQYF.